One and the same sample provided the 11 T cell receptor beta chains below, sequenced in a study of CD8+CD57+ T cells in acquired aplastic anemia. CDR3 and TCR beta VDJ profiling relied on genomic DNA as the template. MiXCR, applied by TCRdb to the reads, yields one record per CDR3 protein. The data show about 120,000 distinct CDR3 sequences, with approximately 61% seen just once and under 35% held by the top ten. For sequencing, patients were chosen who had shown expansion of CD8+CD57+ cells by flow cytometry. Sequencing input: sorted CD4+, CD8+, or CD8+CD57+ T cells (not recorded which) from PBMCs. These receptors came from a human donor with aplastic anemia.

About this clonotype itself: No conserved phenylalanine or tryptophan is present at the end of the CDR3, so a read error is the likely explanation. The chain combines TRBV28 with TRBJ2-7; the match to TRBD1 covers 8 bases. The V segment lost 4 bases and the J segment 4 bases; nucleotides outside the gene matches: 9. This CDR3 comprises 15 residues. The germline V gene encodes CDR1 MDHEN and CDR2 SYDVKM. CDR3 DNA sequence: TGTGCCAGCAGTTCTCTACTCGGACAGGGATACGAGCAGTACCTC. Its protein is CASSSLLGQGYEQYL.

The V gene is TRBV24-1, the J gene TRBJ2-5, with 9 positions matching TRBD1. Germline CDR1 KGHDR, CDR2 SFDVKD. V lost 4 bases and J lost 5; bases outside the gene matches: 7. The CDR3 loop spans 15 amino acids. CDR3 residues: CATSDPGQGLETQYF. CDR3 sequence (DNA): TGTGCCACCAGTGACCCAGGACAGGGGTTGGAGACCCAGTACTTC.

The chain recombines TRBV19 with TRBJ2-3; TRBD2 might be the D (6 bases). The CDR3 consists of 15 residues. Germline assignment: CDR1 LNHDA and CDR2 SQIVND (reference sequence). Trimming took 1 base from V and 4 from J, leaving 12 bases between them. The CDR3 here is CASSIGPSGADTQYF. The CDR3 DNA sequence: TGTGCCAGTAGTATAGGTCCGTCGGGGGCAGATACGCAGTATTTT.

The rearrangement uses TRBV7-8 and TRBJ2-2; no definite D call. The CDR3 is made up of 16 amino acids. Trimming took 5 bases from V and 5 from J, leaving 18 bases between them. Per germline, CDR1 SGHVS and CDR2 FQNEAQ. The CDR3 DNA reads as TGTGCCAGCAGCCCGTGGACGGCGAAAGGGACCGGGGAGCTGTTTTTT. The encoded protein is CASSPWTAKGTGELFF.

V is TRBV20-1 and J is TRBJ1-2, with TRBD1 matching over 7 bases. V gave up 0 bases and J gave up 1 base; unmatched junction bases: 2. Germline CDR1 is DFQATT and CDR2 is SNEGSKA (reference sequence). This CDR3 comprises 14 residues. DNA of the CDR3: TGCAGTGCTAGAGATCCAGGGGGTAACTATGGCTACACCTTC. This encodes CSARDPGGNYGYTF.

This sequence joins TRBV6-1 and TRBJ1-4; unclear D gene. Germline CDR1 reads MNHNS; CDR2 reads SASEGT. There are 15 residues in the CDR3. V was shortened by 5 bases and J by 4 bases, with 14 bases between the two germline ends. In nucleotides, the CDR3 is TGTGCCAGCAGTATGGGGATGGGAAATAATGAAAAACTGTTTTTT. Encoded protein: CASSMGMGNNEKLFF.

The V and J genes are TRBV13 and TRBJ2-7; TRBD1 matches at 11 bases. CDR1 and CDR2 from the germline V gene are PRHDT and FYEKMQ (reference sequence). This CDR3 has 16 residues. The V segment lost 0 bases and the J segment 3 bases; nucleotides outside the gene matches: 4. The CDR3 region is CASSLGGGTGGYEQYF. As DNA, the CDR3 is TGTGCCAGCAGCTTAGGAGGCGGGACAGGGGGCTACGAGCAGTACTTC.

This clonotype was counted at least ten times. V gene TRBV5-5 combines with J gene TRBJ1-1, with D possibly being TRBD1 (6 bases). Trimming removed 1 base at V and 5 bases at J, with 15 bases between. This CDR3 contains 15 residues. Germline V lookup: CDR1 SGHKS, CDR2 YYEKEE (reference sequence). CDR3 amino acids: CASSLWGPSGTEAFF. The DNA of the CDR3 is TGTGCCAGCAGCTTGTGGGGGCCCTCGGGGACTGAAGCTTTCTTT.

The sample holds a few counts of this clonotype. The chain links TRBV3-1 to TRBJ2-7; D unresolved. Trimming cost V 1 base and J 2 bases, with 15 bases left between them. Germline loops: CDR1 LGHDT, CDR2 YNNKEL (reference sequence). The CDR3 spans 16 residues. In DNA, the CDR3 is TGTGCCAGCAGCCAAGGGCACCCCAACGAAGCCTACGAGCAGTACTTC. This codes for CASSQGHPNEAYEQYF.

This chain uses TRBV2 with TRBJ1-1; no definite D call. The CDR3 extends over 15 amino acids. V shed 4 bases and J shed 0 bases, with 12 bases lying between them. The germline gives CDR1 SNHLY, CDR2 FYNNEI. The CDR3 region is CASSAGSLMNTEAFF. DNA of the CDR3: TGTGCCAGCAGTGCAGGTAGTCTCATGAACACTGAAGCTTTCTTT.

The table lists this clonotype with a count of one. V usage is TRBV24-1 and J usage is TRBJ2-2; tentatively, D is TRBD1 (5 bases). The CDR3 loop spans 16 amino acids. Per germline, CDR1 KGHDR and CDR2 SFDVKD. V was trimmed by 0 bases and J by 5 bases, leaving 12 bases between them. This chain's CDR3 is CATSDLGAGLTGELFF. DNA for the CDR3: TGTGCCACCAGTGATTTGGGGGCAGGGCTTACCGGGGAGCTGTTTTTT.